This T cell receptor (beta chain) was found in a study of metastatic and nonmetastatic thyroid tumors. The CDR3 consists of 15 residues. CDR1 and CDR2 (germline): SGHAT, FQNNGV. V shed 2 bases and J shed 6 bases, with 14 bases lying between them. Authors' analysis steps: A classifier of distant metastasis in papillary thyroid cancer was built from CDR3 differences (across clinicopathological groups). TCRdb reanalyzed the PCR reads with MiXCR. The V and J calls were not made by the authors but by TCRdb's processing. The sample shows 14,000 or so clones, 23% of them seen only once. This clone was recorded a few times. None of the patients had undergone any treatment ahead of thyroid surgery.

Material: blood. The receptor was isolated from a female donor with papillary thyroid cancer or a benign thyroid nodule (not recorded which). Some clones in this sample may be carry-over from other donors' samples. The rearrangement links TRBV11-2 to TRBJ2-1; D not resolved. This CDR3 is CASSLQNSEFNEQFF. The CDR3 bases are TGTGCCAGCAGCTTACAAAATTCTGAATTCAATGAGCAGTTCTTC. Drawing the rest from reference TRBV11-2 and TRBJ2-1, the complete variable domain is EAGVAQSPRYKIIEKRQSVAFWCNPISGHATLYWYQQILGQGPKLLIQFQNNGVVDDSQLPKDRFSAERLKGVDSTLKIQPAKLEDSAVYLCASSLQNSEFNEQFFGPGTRLTVL.